This is a list of T cell receptor beta chains from one sample in a study of tumor-infiltrating lymphocytes in primary liver carcinoma. TCRdb passed the multiplex PCR reads through MiXCR, listing each CDR3 protein once. The sample includes approximately 73,000 distinct CDR3 sequences, 60% to 80% seen only once; the top ten take roughly 13%. Material: liver tumor tissue from sampling region 4. The receptors derive from a woman between 55 and 75 years old with primary liver carcinoma and hepatitis B virus infection. Both conserved end residues are part of each CDR3.

cdr3_aa v_call
CSVGSIQLETQYF TRBV29-1
CANSLEKGPGPYEQYF TRBV11-3
CSVDRGVADTQYF TRBV29-1
CASSLGRDSLLHF TRBV7-9
CASSTLAELAKNIQYF TRBV28
CSNSQDEGDTGNTTYF TRBV4-2
CAWSDQLNEQFF TRBV30
CASSPDSGGYTF TRBV18
CASSLQSGETQYF TRBV7-9
CASSSAGAFYNEQFF TRBV13
CASSAKGKYGNQSQQF TRBV6-1
CANSTSRGVEKLFF TRBV6-6
CDSSYTDTGRYEQYF TRBV6-5
CASTHGAWSIDYNEQFF TRBV28
CASSPPGQGRTGELFF TRBV11-2
CASSFSGRKETRYF TRBV11-2
CARGLVTEEILTDTQYF TRBV5-3
CASSLAPGLGGARQFF TRBV12-3/TRBV12-4
CASSLGGSTNVQFF TRBV11-3
CASSLVRGTQQETQYF TRBV5-1
CASSLAGGEQYF TRBV7-9
CTTSESRHGGFRSTEAFF TRBV10-2
CASSQRAGGAETQYF TRBV28
CGVSSETEQAFF TRBV29-1
CASNASAWNSPLHF TRBV13
CASGNDRVHGELFF TRBV12-3/TRBV12-4
CASSPGLAGPYMHYF TRBV11-2
CASTFWDKGEKLFF TRBV11-2
CASSLNPIRELRYAYTF TRBV11-2
CVSGASVYLNYGYTF TRBV6-1
CTSGSDKPPFSPLHF TRBV6-5
CSVEYDGNTEAFF TRBV29-1
CASSPYRGTEDFF TRBV11-1
CASSLFGADYEQYF TRBV11-2
CASSQLRLILVVGSSTF TRBV4-1
CSVEWTHGEKLFF TRBV29-1
CASSIPGDQPQHF TRBV5-1
CARSARREGGYTF TRBV4-1
CASQGRGCNEQFF TRBV10-2
CASDREISYEQYF TRBV6-1